This TCR beta chain was sequenced during a study of T cells in Graves' hyperthyroidism and ophthalmopathy. Study findings and constraints: In the analysis, a 13 V-J model separated ophthalmopathy from stable hyperthyroidism. Most clonotypes expanded in thyroid above 0.001 were likewise present in blood.

With a duration under 2 months, the hyperthyroidism was newly diagnosed in patients aged 18 to 65. Clinical symptoms, serum thyroxine, TRAb, thyroid ultrasound and orbital computed tomography informed diagnoses. A word on this clonotype: Its specificity is unknown.

Regions amplified from RNA transcripts were the TCR beta CDR3 regions. First-round RT-PCR targeting the TCR CDR3 was performed with the HTBI primer set. TCRdb reprocessed the multiplex PCR reads with MiXCR, giving one entry per CDR3 protein. The sample lists under 400,000 distinct CDR3 sequences; roughly 18% were seen once. The CDR3 runs to 17 residues. V lost 2 bases to trimming and J lost 8 bases; unmatched junction nucleotides: 14. Per germline, CDR1 SGHRS and CDR2 YFSETQ. The gene calls are TRBV5-1 and TRBJ1-4; 8 positions match TRBD1. The sequence derives from a woman between 45 and 65 years old with Graves' hyperthyroidism. The sample consisted of blood. CDR3 region: CASSFLAAGGSGEKLFF. The CDR3 nucleotides are TGCGCCAGCAGCTTTCTTGCCGCAGGGGGCTCAGGAGAAAAACTGTTTTTT.